The 10 T cell receptor beta chains reported below all come from one sample, sequenced in a study of cytomegalovirus exposure and HLA in healthy donors. The PCR employed 60 Vbeta primers together with 13 Jbeta primers. The method was immunoSEQ multiplex PCR; TCRdb's version includes in-frame clones alone and lacks a portion of them. The sample lists over 100,000 clones, approximately 74% seen once, with roughly 7% in the top ten. The sample taken for sequencing was PBMCs. The source of these receptors is a male donor in good health and CMV-seronegative.

This clone appeared a few times. CDR3 loop: CASSQESGTANSPLHF. CDR3 nucleotide sequence: TGTGCCAGCAGCCAAGAGTCAGGGACAGCCAATTCACCCCTCCACTTT. V and J are TRBV4-2 and TRBJ1-6; 7 nucleotides agree with TRBD1. Germline V lookup: CDR1 LGHNA, CDR2 YNFKEQ. V lost 0 bases and J lost 7; bases outside the gene matches: 6. The CDR3 extends over 16 amino acids.

The V call is TRBV7-8, the J call TRBJ2-7, with TRBD2 as a possible D gene (5 bases). The V end was cut by 2 bases, the J end by 3 bases, with 11 bases between. Per germline, CDR1 SGHVS and CDR2 FQNEAQ. The CDR3 is 14 residues long. The CDR3 is CASSLIGGYYEQYF. CDR3 DNA sequence: TGTGCCAGCAGCTTAATCGGCGGGTACTACGAGCAGTACTTC.

About this clone: One end of the junction does not line up with germline, which may come from a read error. The chain combines TRBV7-7 with TRBJ2-2; maybe TRBD2 (7 bases). The CDR3 spans 16 residues. Germline CDR1 and CDR2: SSHAT and FNYEAQ (reference sequence). This CDR3 reads CASSEYREGNTGELFF. The DNA of the CDR3 is TGTGCTAGCAGCGAGTACAGGGAGGGGAACACCGGGGAGCTGTTTTTT.

The chain recombines TRBV7-3 with TRBJ2-1; no definite D call. The CDR3 covers 12 residues. CDR1 is SGHTA, CDR2 FQGTGA, per germline. The germline V and J ends were trimmed by 1 base and 6 bases, with 4 bases remaining between them. The DNA of the CDR3 is TGTGCCAGCAGCTTAAGCGGCAATGAGCAGTTCTTC. Its protein is CASSLSGNEQFF.

As concerns this clone: Other DNA sequences in the sample encode the same CDR3. The V and J genes are TRBV19 and TRBJ1-5; D ambiguous. The CDR3 has 13 amino acids. Between the trimmed V and J ends, which lost 0 bases and 6 bases, there was a span of 6 bases. Germline CDR1 reads LNHDA; CDR2 reads SQIVND (reference sequence). DNA for the CDR3: TGTGCCAGTAGTATAGACCCAGGTCAGCCCCAGCATTTT. Translation gives CASSIDPGQPQHF.

This rearrangement joins TRBV6-6 to TRBJ2-5, with 8 bases identical to TRBD2. J gave up 4 bases and V 6 bases, and 10 bases lay outside the gene matches. The germline gives CDR1 MNHNY, CDR2 SVGAGI (reference sequence). The CDR3 is made up of 15 amino acids. The DNA for the CDR3 is TGTGCCAGCAGAGATAGCGGGACGGGCGCAGAGACCCAGTACTTC. Protein product: CASRDSGTGAETQYF.

The rearrangement joins TRBV28 to TRBJ2-1, with 8 nucleotides matching TRBD1. The CDR3 contains 15 residues. The germline CDR1 and CDR2 sequences are MDHEN and SYDVKM. V shed 8 bases and J 2 bases; nucleotides not matched to a gene: 8. DNA for the CDR3: TGTGCCAGCTTAGGACAGGGCCGAACCTACAATGAGCAGTTCTTC. Protein: CASLGQGRTYNEQFF.

A single count supports this clone. CDR3 nucleotides: TGTGCCAGCAGCAGGGGGGCAGAGACCCAGTACTTC. Translation gives CASSRGAETQYF. The rearrangement joins TRBV6-6 to TRBJ2-5, with D perhaps TRBD1 (7 bases). There are 12 residues in the CDR3. Trimming took 6 bases from V and 4 from J, leaving 9 bases between them. Germline assignment: CDR1 MNHNY and CDR2 SVGAGI (reference sequence).

This chain uses TRBV11-2 with TRBJ1-4; TRBD1 matches 9 bases. Germline-derived CDR1 and CDR2 are SGHAT and FQNNGV. Trimming took 0 bases from V and 15 from J; bases not matched to a gene: 5. The CDR3 contains 13 residues. CDR3 DNA sequence: TGTGCCAGCAGCTTAGAGCTCCGGGACAGGGTGTTTTTT. It codes for CASSLELRDRVFF.

The V and J genes are TRBV9 and TRBJ2-2; D unclear. The CDR3 spans 14 residues. From germline, CDR1 is SGDLS and CDR2 YYNGEE. Between the trimmed V and J ends, which lost 4 bases and 3 bases, there was a span of 10 bases. CDR3 nucleotides: TGTGCCAGCAGCCCACGAGGAGACACCGGGGAGCTGTTTTTT. Translation: CASSPRGDTGELFF.